The next 9 T cell receptor beta chains were all read from a single sample in a study of shared clonotypes between healthy human individuals. TCRdb's copy holds only in-frame clones and misses some; the assay was immunoSEQ multiplex PCR. The sample holds 2 million to 3 million clones, roughly 93% seen once. The sample taken for sequencing was naive CD4+ T cells from PBMCs. This sample's subset: CD45RA+ positively selected. The receptors come from a man aged 18 to 30 in good health. Some clones in this sample may be carry-over from other donors' samples.

The J gene is TRBJ2-3, the V gene TRBV7-9; D uncertain. The V end lost 5 bases, the J end lost 6 bases, and 6 bases lay between the germline ends. Germline assignment: CDR1 SEHNR and CDR2 FQNEAQ (reference sequence). This CDR3 is 11 amino acids long. The CDR3 DNA reads as TGTGCCAGCAGCCGCCGGGATACGCAGTATTTT. Its translation: CASSRRDTQYF. The full variable domain, completed using reference TRBV7-9 and TRBJ2-3, is DTGVSQNPRHKITKRGQNVTFRCDPISEHNRLYWYRQTLGQGPEFLTYFQNEAQLEKSRLLSDRFSAERPKGSFSTLEIQRTEQGDSAMYLCASSRRDTQYFGPGTRLTVL.

Only a few counts were recorded for this clone. V gene TRBV28 combines with J gene TRBJ1-2, with unresolved D. This CDR3 comprises 13 residues. Germline values: CDR1 MDHEN, CDR2 SYDVKM. V lost 6 bases and J lost 7, with 15 bases in between. The CDR3 DNA sequence: TGTGCCAGCAGGACGACCTTGCGACTTGGCTACACCTTC. Its translation is CASRTTLRLGYTF.

The sample holds one count of this clone. This chain uses TRBV7-3 with TRBJ1-6, with no clear D. CDR3 length: 16 amino acids. V was clipped by 4 bases and J by 7 bases, with 17 bases between them. CDR1 SGHTA and CDR2 FQGTGA come from the germline V gene. In nucleotides, the CDR3 is TGTGCCAGCAGCTCCCTGGGGTCCGCGCTCAATTCACCCCTCCACTTT. This sequence encodes CASSSLGSALNSPLHF.

The rearrangement links TRBV9 to TRBJ2-3; 7 positions match TRBD2. Germline V gene data show CDR1 as SGDLS and CDR2 as YYNGEE. Trimming at V came to 7 bases and at J to 1 base, leaving 9 bases not matched to a gene. The CDR3 covers 15 residues. The CDR3: CASGRDAGGTDTQYF. The CDR3 bases are TGTGCCAGCGGACGAGACGCGGGAGGCACAGATACGCAGTATTTT.

This chain uses TRBV7-9 with TRBJ2-4; D is perhaps TRBD1 (6 bases). V lost 5 bases, J lost 4 bases, and 12 bases lay in between. This CDR3 is built from 14 residues. CDR1 is SEHNR and CDR2 is FQNEAQ in the germline V gene (reference sequence). Here the CDR3 reads CASSPRDTKNIQYF. The CDR3 DNA follows: TGTGCCAGCAGCCCTCGGGACACAAAAAACATTCAGTACTTC. Supplemented by reference TRBV7-9 and TRBJ2-4, the full variable domain reads DTGVSQNPRHKITKRGQNVTFRCDPISEHNRLYWYRQTLGQGPEFLTYFQNEAQLEKSRLLSDRFSAERPKGSFSTLEIQRTEQGDSAMYLCASSPRDTKNIQYFGAGTRLSVL.

The chain has TRBV7-7 and TRBJ2-5, with D uncertain. There are 12 residues in the CDR3. Trimming cost V 4 bases and J 0 bases, with 3 bases left between them. The germline V gene has CDR1 SSHAT and CDR2 FNYEAQ (reference sequence). Written as DNA, the CDR3 is TGTGCCAGCAGCTCCAACCAAGAGACCCAGTACTTC. Its protein product is CASSSNQETQYF.

The chain combines TRBV5-5 with TRBJ2-7; 9 bases fit TRBD1. The length of the CDR3 is 15 residues. CDR1 and CDR2 from the germline V gene are SGHKS and YYEKEE (reference sequence). Trimming took 4 bases from V and 2 from J; bases not matched to a gene: 7. The CDR3 region has the DNA TGTGCCAGCAGCCGAACCGGGACAGGGACCTACGAGCAGTACTTC. As protein: CASSRTGTGTYEQYF.

About this clone: Given a much more abundant clone one base away, this may be a read error. The sample has other DNA sequences that encode this CDR3 too. The V and J genes are TRBV7-2 and TRBJ2-5; D unresolved. In germline, CDR1 is SGHTA, CDR2 FQGNSA. This CDR3 spans 13 amino acids. Trimming stripped 1 base from V and 3 bases from J, with 6 bases between. The CDR3 DNA is TGTGCCAGCAGCTTAGACAGAGAAGAGACCCAGTACTTC. Its translation: CASSLDREETQYF.

V gene TRBV29-1 combines with J gene TRBJ1-1; 8 bases are a match to TRBD1. Germline V lookup: CDR1 SQVTM, CDR2 ANQGSEA. The CDR3 is 15 amino acids. J gave up 4 bases and V 1 base, and 8 bases lay outside the gene matches. The CDR3 is CSVEGRDRIATEAFF. CDR3 nucleotide sequence: TGCAGCGTTGAAGGGCGGGACAGGATCGCCACTGAAGCTTTCTTT.